The 3 T cell receptor beta chains reported below all come from one sample, sequenced in a study of cytomegalovirus exposure and HLA in healthy donors. PCR involved 60 Vbeta and 13 Jbeta primers. Sequencing was performed with immunoSEQ multiplex PCR; in TCRdb, only in-frame clones are kept and a portion is missing. The repertoire includes 110,000 or so clones, about 64% of them detected once, and roughly 8.3% sits in the top ten. The sample was PBMCs. Receptors originate from a man younger than 30 in good health and CMV-seropositive.

This clone has only a few counts. The V gene is TRBV28, the J gene TRBJ1-5, with 8 nucleotides matching TRBD1. The CDR3 has 14 residues. CDR1 is MDHEN, CDR2 SYDVKM, per germline. J was trimmed by 4 bases and V by 3 bases; bases with no gene match: 2. The CDR3 region is CASSLQGANQPQHF. The DNA of the CDR3 is TGTGCCAGCAGTTTGCAGGGGGCGAATCAGCCCCAGCATTTT.

Concerning this clone itself: At one end, the junction sequence differs from germline, possibly due to a read error. The chain links TRBV7-9 to TRBJ1-4; unclear D gene. This CDR3 is built from 16 residues. From germline, CDR1 is SEHNR and CDR2 FQNEAQ (reference sequence). The DNA for the CDR3 is TGTTCCAGCAGCTTAGCCGCACCAGCAACTAATGAAAAACTGTTTTTT. Encoded protein: CSSSLAAPATNEKLFF.

About this clone itself: At one end the junction does not follow the germline gene, possibly because of a read error. The chain carries TRBV6-5 and TRBJ2-2; tentatively, D is TRBD2 (6 bases). This CDR3 region has 12 residues. From germline, CDR1 is MNHEY and CDR2 SVGAGI. The CDR3 spells CASSRSTGGLFF. For the CDR3, the DNA is TGTGCCAGCAGTCGTTCCACCGGGGGGCTGTTTTTT.